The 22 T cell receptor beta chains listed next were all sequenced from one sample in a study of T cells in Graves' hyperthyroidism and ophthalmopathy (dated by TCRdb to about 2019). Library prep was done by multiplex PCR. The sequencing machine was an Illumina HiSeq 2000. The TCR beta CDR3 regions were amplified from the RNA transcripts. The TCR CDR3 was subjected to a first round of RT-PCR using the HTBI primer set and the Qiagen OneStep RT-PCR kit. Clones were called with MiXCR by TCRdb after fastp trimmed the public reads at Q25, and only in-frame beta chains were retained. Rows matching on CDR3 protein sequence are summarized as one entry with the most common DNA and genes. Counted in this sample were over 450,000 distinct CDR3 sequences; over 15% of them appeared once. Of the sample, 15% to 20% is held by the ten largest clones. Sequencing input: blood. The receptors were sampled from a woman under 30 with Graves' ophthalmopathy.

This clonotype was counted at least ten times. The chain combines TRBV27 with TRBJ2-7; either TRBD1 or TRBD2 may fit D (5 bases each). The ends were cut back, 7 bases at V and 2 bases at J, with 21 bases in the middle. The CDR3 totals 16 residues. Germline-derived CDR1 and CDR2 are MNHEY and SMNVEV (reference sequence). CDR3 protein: CASTPSVGDGAYEQYF. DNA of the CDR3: TGTGCCAGCACCCCATCGGTCGGGGACGGAGCCTACGAGCAGTACTTC.

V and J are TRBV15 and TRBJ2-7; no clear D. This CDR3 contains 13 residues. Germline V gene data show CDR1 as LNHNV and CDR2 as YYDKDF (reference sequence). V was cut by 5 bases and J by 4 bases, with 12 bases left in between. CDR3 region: CATSDSLQYEQYF. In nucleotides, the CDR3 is TGTGCCACCAGCGACTCTTTACAATACGAGCAGTACTTC.

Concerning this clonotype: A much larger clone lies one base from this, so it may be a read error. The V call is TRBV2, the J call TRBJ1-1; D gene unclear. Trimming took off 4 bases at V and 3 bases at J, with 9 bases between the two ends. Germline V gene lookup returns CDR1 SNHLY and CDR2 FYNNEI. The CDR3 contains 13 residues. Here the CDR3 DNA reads TGTGCCAGCAGTGCCGGGTTATACACTGAAGCTTTCTTT. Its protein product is CASSAGLYTEAFF.

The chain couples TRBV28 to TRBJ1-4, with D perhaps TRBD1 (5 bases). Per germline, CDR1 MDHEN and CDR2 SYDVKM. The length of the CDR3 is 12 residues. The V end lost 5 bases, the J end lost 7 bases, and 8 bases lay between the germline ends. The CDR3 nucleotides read TGTGCCAGCAGTACAGGTTCTGAAAAACTGTTTTTT. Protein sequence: CASSTGSEKLFF.

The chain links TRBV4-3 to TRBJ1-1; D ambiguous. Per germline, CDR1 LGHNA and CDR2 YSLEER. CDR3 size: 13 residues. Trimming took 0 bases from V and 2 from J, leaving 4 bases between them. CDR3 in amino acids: CASSQDFNTEAFF. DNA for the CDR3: TGCGCCAGCAGCCAAGATTTCAACACTGAAGCTTTCTTT.

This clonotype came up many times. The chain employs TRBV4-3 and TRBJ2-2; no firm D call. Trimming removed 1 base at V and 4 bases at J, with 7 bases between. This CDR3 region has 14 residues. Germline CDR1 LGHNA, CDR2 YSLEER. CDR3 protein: CASSQVVVTGELFF. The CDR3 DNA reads TGCGCCAGCAGCCAAGTTGTTGTCACCGGGGAGCTGTTTTTT.

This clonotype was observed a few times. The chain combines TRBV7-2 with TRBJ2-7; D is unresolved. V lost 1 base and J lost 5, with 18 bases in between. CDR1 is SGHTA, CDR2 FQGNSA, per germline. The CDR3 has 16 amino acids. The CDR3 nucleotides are TGTGCCAGCAGCTTAGGGGGTCTCCTCTCCTCTCACGAGCAGTACTTC. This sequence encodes CASSLGGLLSSHEQYF.

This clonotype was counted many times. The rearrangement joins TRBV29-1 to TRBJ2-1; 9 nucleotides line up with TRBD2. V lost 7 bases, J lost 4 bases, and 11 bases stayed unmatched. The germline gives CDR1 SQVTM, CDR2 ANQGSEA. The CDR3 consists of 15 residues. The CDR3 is CSGKAGGLSYNEQFF. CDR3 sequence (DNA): TGCAGCGGGAAGGCGGGAGGGCTCTCATACAATGAGCAGTTCTTC.

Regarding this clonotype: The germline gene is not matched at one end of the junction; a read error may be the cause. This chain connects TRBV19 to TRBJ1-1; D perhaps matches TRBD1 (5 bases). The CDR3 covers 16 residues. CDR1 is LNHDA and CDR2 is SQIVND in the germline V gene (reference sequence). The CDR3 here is CASNPAVAGRGTVAFF. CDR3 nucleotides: TGTGCCAGTAATCCCGCGGTAGCAGGGAGAGGTACTGTAGCTTTCTTT.

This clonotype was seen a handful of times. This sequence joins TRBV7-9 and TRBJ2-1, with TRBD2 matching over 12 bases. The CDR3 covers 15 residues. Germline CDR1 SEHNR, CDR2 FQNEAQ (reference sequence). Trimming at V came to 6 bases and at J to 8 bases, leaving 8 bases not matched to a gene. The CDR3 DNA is TGTGCCAGCAGACCCCAACTAGCGGGGGGAGATGAGCAGTTCTTC. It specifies CASRPQLAGGDEQFF.

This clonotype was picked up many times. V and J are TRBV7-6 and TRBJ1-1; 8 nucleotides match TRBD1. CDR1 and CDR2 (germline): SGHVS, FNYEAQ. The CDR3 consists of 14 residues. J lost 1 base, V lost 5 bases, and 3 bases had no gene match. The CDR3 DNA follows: TGTGCCAGCAGCATGGGACAGGAGAACACTGAAGCTTTCTTT. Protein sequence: CASSMGQENTEAFF.

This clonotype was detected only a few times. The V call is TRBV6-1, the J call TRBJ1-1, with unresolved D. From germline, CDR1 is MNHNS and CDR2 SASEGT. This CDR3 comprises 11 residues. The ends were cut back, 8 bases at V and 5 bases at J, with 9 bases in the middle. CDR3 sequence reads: CASWRQTEAFF. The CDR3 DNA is TGTGCCAGCTGGAGGCAGACTGAAGCTTTCTTT.

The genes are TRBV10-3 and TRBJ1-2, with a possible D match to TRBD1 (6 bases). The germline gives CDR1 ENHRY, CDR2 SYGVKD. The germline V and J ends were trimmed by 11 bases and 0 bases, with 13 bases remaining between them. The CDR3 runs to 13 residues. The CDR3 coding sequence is TGTGCCCTGGGGGCAGACTCTAACTATGGCTACACCTTC. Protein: CALGADSNYGYTF.

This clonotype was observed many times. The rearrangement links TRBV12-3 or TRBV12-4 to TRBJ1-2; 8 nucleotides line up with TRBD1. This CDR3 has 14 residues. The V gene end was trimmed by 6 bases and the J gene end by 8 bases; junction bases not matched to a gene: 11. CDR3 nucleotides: TGTGCCAGCAGCCCCGGCCAGGGGGCTAGGGGCTACACCTTC. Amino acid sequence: CASSPGQGARGYTF.

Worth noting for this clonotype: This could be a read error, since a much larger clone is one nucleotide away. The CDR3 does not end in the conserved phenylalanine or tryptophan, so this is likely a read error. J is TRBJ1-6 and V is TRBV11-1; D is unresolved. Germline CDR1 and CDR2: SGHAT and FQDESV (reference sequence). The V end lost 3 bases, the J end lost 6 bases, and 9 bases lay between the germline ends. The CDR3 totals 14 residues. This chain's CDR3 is CASSLATVNSPLHS. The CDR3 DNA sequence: TGTGCCAGCAGCTTGGCCACCGTTAATTCACCCCTCCACTCT.

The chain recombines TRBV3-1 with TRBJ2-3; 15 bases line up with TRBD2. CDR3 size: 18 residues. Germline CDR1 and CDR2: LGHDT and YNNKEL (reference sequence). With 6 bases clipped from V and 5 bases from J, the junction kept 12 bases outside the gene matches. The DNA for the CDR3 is TGTGCCAGCAGTTTTGGACTAGCGGGGGGGCGTAACGAAGATACGCAGTATTTT. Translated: CASSFGLAGGRNEDTQYF.

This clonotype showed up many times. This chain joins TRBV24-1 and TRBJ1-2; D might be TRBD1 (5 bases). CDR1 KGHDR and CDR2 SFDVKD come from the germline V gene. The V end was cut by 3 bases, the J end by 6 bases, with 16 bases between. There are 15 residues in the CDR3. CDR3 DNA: TGTGCCACCAGTGATACCTCAGGAGGGACCAATGGCTACACCTTC. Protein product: CATSDTSGGTNGYTF.

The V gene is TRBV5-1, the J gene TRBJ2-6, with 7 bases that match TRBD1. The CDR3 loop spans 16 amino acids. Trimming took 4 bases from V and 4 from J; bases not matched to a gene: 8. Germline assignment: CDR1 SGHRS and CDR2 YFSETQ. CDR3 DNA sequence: TGCGCCAGCAGCCAGGTGACAGGGTCCGGGGCCAACGTCCTGACTTTC. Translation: CASSQVTGSGANVLTF.

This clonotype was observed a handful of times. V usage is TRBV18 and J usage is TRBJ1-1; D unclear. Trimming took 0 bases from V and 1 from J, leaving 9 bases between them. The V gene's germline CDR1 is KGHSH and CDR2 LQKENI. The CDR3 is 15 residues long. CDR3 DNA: TGTGCCAGCTCACCACCGGTAAAACAGAACACTGAAGCTTTCTTT. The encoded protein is CASSPPVKQNTEAFF.

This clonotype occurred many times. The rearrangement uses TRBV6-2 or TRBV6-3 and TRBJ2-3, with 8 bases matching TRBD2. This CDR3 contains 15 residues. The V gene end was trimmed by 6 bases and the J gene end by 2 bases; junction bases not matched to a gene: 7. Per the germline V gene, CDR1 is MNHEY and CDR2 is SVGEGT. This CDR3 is CASSTGTSFTDTQYF. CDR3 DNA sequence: TGTGCCAGCAGCACCGGGACTAGTTTCACAGATACGCAGTATTTT.

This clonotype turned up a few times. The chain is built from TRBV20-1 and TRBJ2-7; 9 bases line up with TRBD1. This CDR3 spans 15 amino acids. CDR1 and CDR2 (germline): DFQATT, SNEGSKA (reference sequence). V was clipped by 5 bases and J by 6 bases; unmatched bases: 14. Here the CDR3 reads CSAAQWDRVISEQYF. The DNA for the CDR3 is TGCAGTGCTGCGCAATGGGACAGGGTTATCAGCGAGCAGTACTTC.

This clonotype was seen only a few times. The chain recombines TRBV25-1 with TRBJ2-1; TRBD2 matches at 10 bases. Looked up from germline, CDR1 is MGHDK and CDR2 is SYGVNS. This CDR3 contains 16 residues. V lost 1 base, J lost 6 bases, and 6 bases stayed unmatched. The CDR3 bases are TGTGCCAGCAGTGAATCCGCACTAGCGGGAATCAATGAGCAGTTCTTC. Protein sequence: CASSESALAGINEQFF.